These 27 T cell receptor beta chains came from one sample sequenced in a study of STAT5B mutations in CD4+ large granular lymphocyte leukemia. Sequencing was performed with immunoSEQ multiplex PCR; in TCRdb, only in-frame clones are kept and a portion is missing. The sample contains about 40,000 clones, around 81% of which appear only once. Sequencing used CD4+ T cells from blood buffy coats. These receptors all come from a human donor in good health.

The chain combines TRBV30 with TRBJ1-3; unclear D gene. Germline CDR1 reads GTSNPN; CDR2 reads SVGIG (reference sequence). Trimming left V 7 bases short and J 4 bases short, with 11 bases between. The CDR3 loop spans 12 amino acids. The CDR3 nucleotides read TGTGCCTTGGACCTTTCCGGAAACACCATATATTTT. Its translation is CALDLSGNTIYF.

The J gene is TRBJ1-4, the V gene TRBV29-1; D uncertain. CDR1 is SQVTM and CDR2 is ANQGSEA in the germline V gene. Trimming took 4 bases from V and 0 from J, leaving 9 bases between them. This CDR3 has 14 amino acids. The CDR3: CSVGFGTTNEKLFF. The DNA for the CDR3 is TGCAGCGTTGGATTCGGGACAACTAATGAAAAACTGTTTTTT.

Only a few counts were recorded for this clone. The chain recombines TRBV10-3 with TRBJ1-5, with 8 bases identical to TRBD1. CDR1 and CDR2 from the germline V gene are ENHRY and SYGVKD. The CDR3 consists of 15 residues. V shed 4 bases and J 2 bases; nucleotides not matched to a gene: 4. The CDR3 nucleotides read TGTGCCATCAGTGTCGCAGGGGGCGGCAATCAGCCCCAGCATTTT. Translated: CAISVAGGGNQPQHF.

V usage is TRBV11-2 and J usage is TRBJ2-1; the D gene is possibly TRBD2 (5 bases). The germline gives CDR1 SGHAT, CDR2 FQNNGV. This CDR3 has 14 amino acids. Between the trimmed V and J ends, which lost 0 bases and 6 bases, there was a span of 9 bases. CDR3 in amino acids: CASSLELGINEQFF. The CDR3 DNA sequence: TGTGCCAGCAGCTTAGAACTAGGAATCAATGAGCAGTTCTTC.

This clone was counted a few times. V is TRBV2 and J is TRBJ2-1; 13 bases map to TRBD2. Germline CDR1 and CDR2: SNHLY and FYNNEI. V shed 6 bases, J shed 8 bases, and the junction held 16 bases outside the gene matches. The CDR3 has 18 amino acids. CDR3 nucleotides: TGTGCCAGCAGAGACACAGAACTAGCGGGGGGGCCAATCGATGAGCAGTTCTTC. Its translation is CASRDTELAGGPIDEQFF.

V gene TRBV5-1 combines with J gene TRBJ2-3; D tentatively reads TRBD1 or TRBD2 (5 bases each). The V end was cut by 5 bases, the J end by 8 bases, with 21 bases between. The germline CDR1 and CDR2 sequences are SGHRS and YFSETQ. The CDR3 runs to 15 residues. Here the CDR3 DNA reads TGCGCCAGCAGTTCCGGGACCCCCAGGGATGGTACGCAGTATTTT. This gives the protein CASSSGTPRDGTQYF.

The CDR3 loop reads CASTDSGGGSGELFF. The CDR3 DNA sequence: TGTGCCAGTACCGACTCAGGGGGTGGGTCCGGGGAGCTGTTTTTT. The rearrangement uses TRBV19 and TRBJ2-2; TRBD1 matches at 7 bases. The CDR3 loop spans 15 amino acids. Trimming cost V 7 bases and J 6 bases; bases outside gene matches: 11. Germline V gene lookup returns CDR1 LNHDA and CDR2 SQIVND (reference sequence).

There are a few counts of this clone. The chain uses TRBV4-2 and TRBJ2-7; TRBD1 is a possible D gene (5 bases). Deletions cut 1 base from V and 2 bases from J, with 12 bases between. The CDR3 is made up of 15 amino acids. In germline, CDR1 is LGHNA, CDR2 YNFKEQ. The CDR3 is CASSQGTTATYEQYF. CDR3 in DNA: TGTGCCAGCAGCCAAGGGACGACAGCTACCTACGAGCAGTACTTC.

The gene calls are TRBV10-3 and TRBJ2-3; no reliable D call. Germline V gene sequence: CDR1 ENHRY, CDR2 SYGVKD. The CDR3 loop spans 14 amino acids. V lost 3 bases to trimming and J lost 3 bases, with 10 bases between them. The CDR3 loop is CAISEGGRTDTQYF. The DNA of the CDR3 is TGTGCCATCAGTGAAGGTGGGCGTACAGATACGCAGTATTTT.

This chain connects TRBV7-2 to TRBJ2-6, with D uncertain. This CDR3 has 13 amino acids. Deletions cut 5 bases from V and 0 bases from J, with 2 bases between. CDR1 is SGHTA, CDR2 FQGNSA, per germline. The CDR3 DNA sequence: TGTGCCAGCAGCCCCTCTGGGGCCAACGTCCTGACTTTC. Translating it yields CASSPSGANVLTF. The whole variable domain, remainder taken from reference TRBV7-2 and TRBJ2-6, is GAGVSQSPSNKVTEKGKDVELRCDPISGHTALYWYRQSLGQGLEFLIYFQGNSAPDKSGLPSDRFSAERTGGSVSTLTIQRTQQEDSAVYLCASSPSGANVLTFGAGSRLTVL.

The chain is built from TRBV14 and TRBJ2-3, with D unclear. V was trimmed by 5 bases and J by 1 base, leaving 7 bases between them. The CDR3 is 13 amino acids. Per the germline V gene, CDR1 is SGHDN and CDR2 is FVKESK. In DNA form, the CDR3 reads TGTGCCAGCAGCGTCCAACGCACAGATACGCAGTATTTT. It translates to CASSVQRTDTQYF.

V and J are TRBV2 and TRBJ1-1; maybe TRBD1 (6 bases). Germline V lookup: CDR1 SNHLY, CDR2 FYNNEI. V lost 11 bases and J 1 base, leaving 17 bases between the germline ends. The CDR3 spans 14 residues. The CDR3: CASPGGQGNTEAFF. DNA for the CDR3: TGTGCCTCTCCCGGGGGGCAGGGGAACACTGAAGCTTTCTTT.

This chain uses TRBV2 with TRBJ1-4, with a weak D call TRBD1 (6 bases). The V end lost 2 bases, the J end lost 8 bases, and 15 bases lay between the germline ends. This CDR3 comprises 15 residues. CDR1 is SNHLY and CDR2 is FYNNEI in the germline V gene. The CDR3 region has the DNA TGTGCCAGCAGTGAAAGGGCGGACAGTGCGGAAAAACTGTTTTTT. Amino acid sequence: CASSERADSAEKLFF. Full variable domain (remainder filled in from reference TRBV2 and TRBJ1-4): EPEVTQTPSHQVTQMGQEVILRCVPISNHLYFYWYRQILGQKVEFLVSFYNNEISEKSEIFDDQFSVERPDGSNFTLKIRSTKLEDSAMYFCASSERADSAEKLFFGSGTQLSVL.

The CDR3 DNA is TGTGCCAGCATGAGGGAGGCCTACGAGCAGTACTTC. Translation: CASMREAYEQYF. V gene TRBV2 combines with J gene TRBJ2-7; TRBD2 might be the D (6 bases). Trimming cost V 7 bases and J 2 bases, with 9 bases left between them. Germline V gene lookup returns CDR1 SNHLY and CDR2 FYNNEI. This CDR3 has 12 residues.

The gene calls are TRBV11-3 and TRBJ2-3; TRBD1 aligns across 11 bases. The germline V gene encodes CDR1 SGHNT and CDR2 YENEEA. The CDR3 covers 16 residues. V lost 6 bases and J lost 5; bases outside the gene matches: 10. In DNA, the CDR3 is TGTGCCAGCAGTCCGCGGACAGGGGGCAAGGGAGATACGCAGTATTTT. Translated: CASSPRTGGKGDTQYF.

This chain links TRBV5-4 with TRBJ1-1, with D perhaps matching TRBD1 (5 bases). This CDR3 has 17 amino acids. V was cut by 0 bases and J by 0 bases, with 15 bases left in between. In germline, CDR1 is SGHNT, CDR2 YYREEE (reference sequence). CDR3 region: CASSLAGRNRLNTEAFF. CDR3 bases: TGTGCCAGCAGCTTGGCGGGGAGGAACAGGTTGAACACTGAAGCTTTCTTT.

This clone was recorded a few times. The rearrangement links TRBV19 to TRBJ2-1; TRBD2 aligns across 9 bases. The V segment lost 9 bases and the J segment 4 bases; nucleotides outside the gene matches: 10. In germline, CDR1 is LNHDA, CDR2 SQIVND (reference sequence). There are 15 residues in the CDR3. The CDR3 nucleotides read TGTGCCAGCACCCGGTGGCGGGAGGGTTACAATGAGCAGTTCTTC. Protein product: CASTRWREGYNEQFF.

This CDR3 reads CASSFVGREARDTEAFF. CDR3 sequence (DNA): TGTGCCAGCAGTTTCGTTGGCAGGGAAGCGCGGGACACTGAAGCTTTCTTT. The chain has TRBV28 and TRBJ1-1; D is perhaps TRBD1 (5 bases). The V gene's germline CDR1 is MDHEN and CDR2 SYDVKM. This CDR3 comprises 17 residues. Deletions cut 3 bases from V and 3 bases from J, with 20 bases between. The variable domain in full, with the rest retrieved from reference TRBV28 and TRBJ1-1, is DVKVTQSSRYLVKRTGEKVFLECVQDMDHENMFWYRQDPGLGLRLIYFSYDVKMKEKGDIPEGYSVSREKKERFSLILESASTNQTSMYLCASSFVGREARDTEAFFGQGTRLTVV.

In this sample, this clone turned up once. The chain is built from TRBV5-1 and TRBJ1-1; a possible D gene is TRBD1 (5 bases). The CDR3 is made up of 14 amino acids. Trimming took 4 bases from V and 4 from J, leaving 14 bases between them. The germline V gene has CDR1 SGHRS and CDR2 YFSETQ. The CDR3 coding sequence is TGCGCCAGCAGCCCAATCGCCGGGGGCACTGAAGCTTTCTTT. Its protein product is CASSPIAGGTEAFF.

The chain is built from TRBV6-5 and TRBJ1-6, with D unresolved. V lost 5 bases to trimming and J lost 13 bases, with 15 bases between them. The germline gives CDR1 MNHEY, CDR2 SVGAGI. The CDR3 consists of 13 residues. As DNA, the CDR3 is TGTGCCAGCAGTGTGGGTGATCTGGGGCCCCTCCACTTT. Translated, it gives CASSVGDLGPLHF.

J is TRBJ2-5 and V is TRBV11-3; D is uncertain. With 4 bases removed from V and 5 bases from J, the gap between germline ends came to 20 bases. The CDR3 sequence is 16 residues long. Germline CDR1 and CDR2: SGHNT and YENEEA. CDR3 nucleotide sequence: TGTGCCAGCAGCTCCCTATTCCCGCCAGGCCCGGAGACCCAGTACTTC. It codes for CASSSLFPPGPETQYF.

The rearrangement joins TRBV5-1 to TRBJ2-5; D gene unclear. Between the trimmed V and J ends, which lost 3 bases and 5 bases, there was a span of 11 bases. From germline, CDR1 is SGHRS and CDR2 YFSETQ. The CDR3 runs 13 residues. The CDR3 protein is CASSSHSKETQYF. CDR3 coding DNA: TGCGCCAGCAGCTCCCATTCAAAGGAGACCCAGTACTTC.

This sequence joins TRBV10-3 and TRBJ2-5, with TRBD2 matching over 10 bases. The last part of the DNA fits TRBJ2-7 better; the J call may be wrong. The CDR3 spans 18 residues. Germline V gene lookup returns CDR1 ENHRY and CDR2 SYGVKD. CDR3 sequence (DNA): TGTGCCATCAGTGAGTCGGAGCTAGCGGGAGTAAAATTCTACGAGCAGTACTTC. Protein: CAISESELAGVKFYEQYF.

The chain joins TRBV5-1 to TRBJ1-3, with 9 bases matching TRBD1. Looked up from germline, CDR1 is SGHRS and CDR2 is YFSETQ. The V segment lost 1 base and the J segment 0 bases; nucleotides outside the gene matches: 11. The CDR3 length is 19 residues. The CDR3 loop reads CASSLSLQGALLSGNTIYF. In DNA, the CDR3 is TGCGCCAGCAGCTTGAGTCTACAGGGGGCGCTTCTCTCTGGAAACACCATATATTTT. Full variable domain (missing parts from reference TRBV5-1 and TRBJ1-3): KAGVTQTPRYLIKTRGQQVTLSCSPISGHRSVSWYQQTPGQGLQFLFEYFSETQRNKGNFPGRFSGRQFSNSRSEMNVSTLELGDSALYLCASSLSLQGALLSGNTIYFGEGSWLTVV.

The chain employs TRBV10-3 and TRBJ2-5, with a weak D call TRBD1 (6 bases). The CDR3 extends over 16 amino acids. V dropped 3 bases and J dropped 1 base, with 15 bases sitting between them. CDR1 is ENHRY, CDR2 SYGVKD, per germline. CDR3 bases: TGTGCCATCAGTGAATCGGACAGAGGGGCCCAAGAGACCCAGTACTTC. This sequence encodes CAISESDRGAQETQYF.

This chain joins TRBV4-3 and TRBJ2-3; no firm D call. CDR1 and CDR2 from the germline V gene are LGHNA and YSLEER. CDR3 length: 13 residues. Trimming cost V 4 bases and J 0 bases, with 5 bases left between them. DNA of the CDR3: TGCGCCAGCAGCCGGGCGAGCACAGATACGCAGTATTTT. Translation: CASSRASTDTQYF.

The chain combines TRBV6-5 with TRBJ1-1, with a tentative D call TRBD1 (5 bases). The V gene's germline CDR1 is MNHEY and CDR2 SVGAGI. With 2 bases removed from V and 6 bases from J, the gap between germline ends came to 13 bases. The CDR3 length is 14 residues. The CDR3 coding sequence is TGTGCCAGCAGTTACCAGGGTGTTAAGTCTGAAGCTTTCTTT. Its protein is CASSYQGVKSEAFF.